Presented here are 31 T cell receptor beta chains from one specimen sequenced in a study of tumour-infiltrating T cells in Burkitt lymphoma. Repertoires were generated with immunoSEQ multiplex PCR, while TCRdb's copy carries only in-frame clones and drops some. The sample contains roughly 15,000 clones, roughly 80% of which appear only once. The source material was tumor tissue. These receptors came from a human donor with diffuse large B-cell lymphoma.

The chain combines TRBV7-8 with TRBJ2-3; D not resolved. Germline V CDR1 and CDR2: SGHVS, FQNEAQ. The CDR3 contains 13 residues. V was shortened by 2 bases and J by 3 bases, with 6 bases between the two germline ends. CDR3 residues: CASSLHPTDTQYF. The CDR3 region has the DNA TGTGCCAGCAGCTTACATCCTACAGATACGCAGTATTTT.

The chain employs TRBV19 and TRBJ1-1; TRBD1 agrees at 10 bases. With V trimmed by 8 bases and J by 4 bases, 4 bases remained unmatched. The CDR3 totals 13 residues. Germline CDR1 is LNHDA and CDR2 is SQIVND (reference sequence). The CDR3 sequence is CASADRGLTEAFF. The CDR3 nucleotides are TGTGCCAGTGCCGACAGGGGGCTCACTGAAGCTTTCTTT.

In its sample, this clone ranks as medium-sized. The chain is built from TRBV19 and TRBJ2-7, with TRBD2 matching 8 bases. Germline V gene sequence: CDR1 LNHDA, CDR2 SQIVND (reference sequence). The CDR3 sequence is 14 residues long. Trimming removed 8 bases from V and 5 bases from J; junction bases left unmatched: 11. CDR3 coding DNA: TGTGCCAGTTCCCTCGGGGGGGAGTCCAACGAGCAGTACTTC. Its translation: CASSLGGESNEQYF. The complete variable domain, with remaining parts taken from reference TRBV19 and TRBJ2-7, reads DGGITQSPKYLFRKEGQNVTLSCEQNLNHDAMYWYRQDPGQGLRLIYYSQIVNDFQKGDIAEGYSVSREKKESFPLTVTSAQKNPTAFYLCASSLGGESNEQYFGPGTRLTVT.

The rearrangement links TRBV7-9 to TRBJ2-7; 7 positions match TRBD1. V shed 8 bases and J 3 bases; nucleotides not matched to a gene: 7. The CDR3 loop spans 13 amino acids. Germline V CDR1 and CDR2: SEHNR, FQNEAQ (reference sequence). DNA for the CDR3: TGTGCCAGCGCCTCGGGACAGTACTACGAGCAGTACTTC. Protein: CASASGQYYEQYF.

The chain uses TRBV4-2 and TRBJ1-2; D gene unclear. Germline CDR1 and CDR2: LGHNA and YNFKEQ. This CDR3 has 13 residues. V lost 2 bases and J 3 bases, leaving 7 bases between the germline ends. The CDR3 sequence is CASSQPGDYGYTF. The CDR3 coding sequence is TGTGCCAGCAGCCAACCAGGAGACTATGGCTACACCTTC.

The chain is built from TRBV14 and TRBJ1-1, with 7 positions matching TRBD1. The CDR3 extends over 13 amino acids. J was trimmed by 5 bases and V by 2 bases; bases with no gene match: 2. The germline V gene has CDR1 SGHDN and CDR2 FVKESK. The CDR3 DNA is TGTGCCAGCAGCCAATGGACAGGAACTGAAGCTTTCTTT. Residues: CASSQWTGTEAFF.

CDR3 loop: CASSLGQGNTEAFF. CDR3 DNA: TGTGCCAGCAGCCTCGGACAGGGTAATACTGAAGCTTTCTTT. V is TRBV6-5 and J is TRBJ1-1; 8 bases align to TRBD1. The germline CDR1 and CDR2 sequences are MNHEY and SVGAGI. V shed 6 bases, J shed 5 bases, and the junction held 8 bases outside the gene matches. This CDR3 comprises 14 residues.

This chain connects TRBV9 to TRBJ2-2, with 10 nucleotides matching TRBD2. V lost 3 bases, J lost 6 bases, and 5 bases stayed unmatched. Germline values: CDR1 SGDLS, CDR2 YYNGEE. This CDR3 is 15 amino acids long. As DNA, the CDR3 is TGTGCCAGCAGCGACCTAGCGGGAGCGGCCGGGGAGCTGTTTTTT. It translates to CASSDLAGAAGELFF.

This rearrangement joins TRBV7-9 to TRBJ2-1, with 7 positions matching TRBD1. V lost 6 bases, J lost 7 bases, and 9 bases stayed unmatched. Germline V gene data show CDR1 as SEHNR and CDR2 as FQNEAQ (reference sequence). The CDR3 consists of 14 residues. DNA of the CDR3: TGTGCCAGCAGACGAGGGACAGTATTGAATGAGCAGTTCTTC. This gives the protein CASRRGTVLNEQFF.

This clone has a single count. The chain employs TRBV11-2 and TRBJ2-5; D may be TRBD1 (6 bases). Between the trimmed V and J ends, which lost 2 bases and 4 bases, there was a span of 8 bases. The germline CDR1 and CDR2 sequences are SGHAT and FQNNGV. The CDR3 has 13 residues. The chain's CDR3 is CASSLQGPETQYF. CDR3 nucleotides: TGTGCCAGCAGCTTACAGGGGCCAGAGACCCAGTACTTC. The full variable domain, completed using reference TRBV11-2 and TRBJ2-5, is EAGVAQSPRYKIIEKRQSVAFWCNPISGHATLYWYQQILGQGPKLLIQFQNNGVVDDSQLPKDRFSAERLKGVDSTLKIQPAKLEDSAVYLCASSLQGPETQYFGPGTRLLVL.

This rearrangement joins TRBV25-1 to TRBJ1-2; D is possibly TRBD1 (5 bases). Trimming left V 8 bases short and J 4 bases short, with 17 bases between. Germline V lookup: CDR1 MGHDK, CDR2 SYGVNS. The CDR3 loop spans 14 amino acids. CDR3 coding DNA: TGTGCCAGCGTGGGGGGAGCAGGGATCTATGGCTACACCTTC. Protein product: CASVGGAGIYGYTF.

The rearrangement uses TRBV4-1 and TRBJ1-1; D remains unclear. Germline V lookup: CDR1 MGHRA, CDR2 YSYEKL. Trimming left V 0 bases short and J 5 bases short, with 10 bases between. The CDR3 is 14 residues long. The CDR3 DNA follows: TGCGCCAGCAGCCAAGAAGTAAAGAGGACTGAAGCTTTCTTT. Protein: CASSQEVKRTEAFF.

The chain joins TRBV2 to TRBJ1-5; 11 nucleotides line up with TRBD1. The CDR3 is 15 residues long. V shed 4 bases, J shed 4 bases, and the junction held 3 bases outside the gene matches. Germline V CDR1 and CDR2: SNHLY, FYNNEI. CDR3 sequence: CASSGDRGRNQPQHF. CDR3 in DNA: TGTGCCAGCAGTGGGGACAGGGGGAGAAATCAGCCCCAGCATTTT.

The chain recombines TRBV4-2 with TRBJ2-1; 9 nucleotides agree with TRBD1. CDR3 length equals 16 residues. In germline, CDR1 is LGHNA, CDR2 YNFKEQ. V was pared by 1 base and J by 7 bases, with 8 bases of the junction left unmatched. The CDR3 DNA reads TGTGCCAGCAGCCAAGCGACAGGGGGTGAAATAAATGAGCAGTTCTTC. Amino acid sequence: CASSQATGGEINEQFF.

This rearrangement joins TRBV5-6 to TRBJ1-2; TRBD1 might be the D (6 bases). The V and J ends lost 3 bases and 8 bases respectively, with 14 bases between them. This CDR3 has 13 amino acids. Looked up from germline, CDR1 is SGHDT and CDR2 is YYEEEE. This CDR3 is CASSYTGKGGYTF. The CDR3 DNA sequence: TGTGCCAGCAGCTACACAGGGAAGGGAGGCTACACCTTC.

The chain joins TRBV1 to TRBJ2-3; the DNA was not used to check the table's D call, TRBD2. TRBV1 is a pseudogene segment. The CDR3 contains 18 residues. The CDR3 nucleotides are TGCACCAGCACCAGGGGGGGTGGAAGCGGGAGGGGAACAGATACGCAGTATTTT. Translated, it gives CTSTRGGGSGRGTDTQYF.

The sample holds one count of this clone. This chain joins TRBV30 and TRBJ2-2; TRBD1 matches 7 bases. V shed 6 bases and J 6 bases; nucleotides not matched to a gene: 7. CDR3 length: 13 residues. Germline CDR1 GTSNPN, CDR2 SVGIG (reference sequence). The CDR3 here is CACNTQGAGELFF. CDR3 bases: TGTGCCTGCAATACCCAGGGGGCCGGGGAGCTGTTTTTT.

The chain is built from TRBV12-5 and TRBJ2-7; possible D gene TRBD1, 8 bases. V gave up 2 bases and J gave up 7 bases, with 21 bases separating them. CDR3 length equals 16 residues. CDR1 and CDR2 (germline): LGHNT, FRNRAP. Here the CDR3 reads CASGLRTRQGRGEQYV. Here the CDR3 DNA reads TGTGCTAGTGGTTTGAGAACAAGACAGGGGCGGGGGGAGCAGTACGTC.

V is TRBV9 and J is TRBJ2-1; TRBD1 is a possible D gene (6 bases). This CDR3 region has 14 residues. Germline values: CDR1 SGDLS, CDR2 YYNGEE. The V and J ends lost 4 bases and 5 bases respectively, with 13 bases between them. CDR3 DNA: TGTGCCAGCAGCCCCGGACAGTTGAACAATGAGCAGTTCTTC. It translates to CASSPGQLNNEQFF.

Only one count was recorded for this clone. V usage is TRBV19 and J usage is TRBJ2-3; perhaps D is TRBD1 or TRBD2 (5 bases each). The CDR3 has 16 residues. CDR1 and CDR2 (germline): LNHDA, SQIVND (reference sequence). V was cut by 6 bases and J by 2 bases, with 18 bases left in between. CDR3 bases: TGTGCCAGTAGGAAAGACCCGGGACCTTACACAGATACGCAGTATTTT. It specifies CASRKDPGPYTDTQYF.

The genes are TRBV6-5 and TRBJ2-5, with 8 bases fitting TRBD1. The CDR3 spans 15 residues. After removal of 6 bases from V and 5 bases from J, the junction contained 11 bases not matched to a gene. Germline assignment: CDR1 MNHEY and CDR2 SVGAGI. CDR3 protein: CASSGQGAGEETQYF. The CDR3, as DNA: TGTGCCAGCAGCGGCCAGGGGGCCGGGGAGGAGACCCAGTACTTC.

Here the CDR3 DNA reads TGTGCCAGCAGCTGGGGTGAGGGGGCTCTAGGGACCCAGTACTTC. Translating it yields CASSWGEGALGTQYF. V is TRBV5-6 and J is TRBJ2-5; the match to TRBD1 covers 7 bases. V dropped 3 bases and J dropped 7; count of bases not matched to a gene: 12. The CDR3 totals 15 residues. Germline loops: CDR1 SGHDT, CDR2 YYEEEE. Full variable domain (rest looked up from reference TRBV5-6 and TRBJ2-5): DAGVTQSPTHLIKTRGQQVTLRCSPKSGHDTVSWYQQALGQGPQFIFQYYEEEERQRGNFPDRFSGHQFPNYSSELNVNALLLGDSALYLCASSWGEGALGTQYFGPGTRLLVL.

The rearrangement joins TRBV6-5 to TRBJ1-4; 7 nucleotides match TRBD1. This CDR3 has 15 residues. CDR1 and CDR2 (germline): MNHEY, SVGAGI. Trimming took 2 bases from V and 1 from J; bases not matched to a gene: 1. The DNA of the CDR3 is TGTGCCAGCAGTTACGCAGGGGGAACTAATGAAAAACTGTTTTTT. As protein: CASSYAGGTNEKLFF.

The J gene is TRBJ2-2, the V gene TRBV5-6; the D gene is possibly TRBD1 (7 bases). Germline CDR1 and CDR2: SGHDT and YYEEEE. V dropped 4 bases and J dropped 6 bases, with 16 bases sitting between them. The CDR3 has 15 amino acids. The CDR3 region is CASSGGGGVSGELFF. The CDR3 DNA is TGTGCCAGCAGCGGAGGGGGCGGGGTGTCCGGGGAGCTGTTTTTT.

The V call is TRBV6-5, the J call TRBJ1-1, with D tentatively TRBD1 (6 bases). V lost 0 bases to trimming and J lost 11 bases, with 19 bases between them. CDR1 MNHEY and CDR2 SVGAGI come from the germline V gene. The CDR3 covers 15 residues. CDR3 DNA sequence: TGTGCCAGCAGTTACTCGAGTCACACAAGGGGGTTGGCTTTCTTT. Translation: CASSYSSHTRGLAFF.

The chain joins TRBV7-3 to TRBJ2-3; D remains ambiguous. Trimming took 0 bases from V and 0 from J, leaving 13 bases between them. Germline CDR1 is SGHTA and CDR2 is FQGTGA. The CDR3 is 17 amino acids. For the CDR3, the DNA is TGTGCCAGCAGCTTAACGGGCAGTGTAGTTAGCACAGATACGCAGTATTTT. Protein: CASSLTGSVVSTDTQYF.

This clone was seen once. The CDR3 DNA reads as TGTGCCAGCAGCACGGGGACTAGCGGACTCAATGAGCAGTTCTTC. The encoded protein is CASSTGTSGLNEQFF. The rearrangement uses TRBV6-5 and TRBJ2-1, with 11 bases aligning to TRBD2. Trimming took 6 bases from V and 6 from J; bases not matched to a gene: 7. This CDR3 is built from 15 residues. The germline CDR1 and CDR2 sequences are MNHEY and SVGAGI.

The V gene is TRBV9, the J gene TRBJ2-4; TRBD1 matches at 8 bases. The CDR3 is 15 residues long. CDR1 SGDLS and CDR2 YYNGEE come from the germline V gene. V lost 3 bases to trimming and J lost 10 bases; unmatched junction nucleotides: 12. The CDR3 loop is CASSGSGDRGGIQYF. In nucleotides, the CDR3 is TGTGCCAGCAGCGGTTCCGGTGACAGGGGTGGGATTCAGTACTTC.

The rearrangement uses TRBV19 and TRBJ1-5, with D perhaps matching TRBD1 (5 bases). Germline V gene lookup returns CDR1 LNHDA and CDR2 SQIVND (reference sequence). The CDR3 totals 15 residues. V gave up 5 bases and J gave up 5 bases, with 16 bases separating them. CDR3 in amino acids: CASSPGAVFHQPQHF. The CDR3 nucleotides are TGTGCCAGTAGTCCTGGGGCAGTTTTCCATCAGCCCCAGCATTTT. Combining the CDR3 with reference TRBV19 and TRBJ1-5 gives the whole variable domain DGGITQSPKYLFRKEGQNVTLSCEQNLNHDAMYWYRQDPGQGLRLIYYSQIVNDFQKGDIAEGYSVSREKKESFPLTVTSAQKNPTAFYLCASSPGAVFHQPQHFGDGTRLSIL.

This sequence joins TRBV30 and TRBJ2-7; D ambiguous. Trimming took off 3 bases at V and 4 bases at J, with 7 bases between the two ends. Germline V gene lookup returns CDR1 GTSNPN and CDR2 SVGIG (reference sequence). The CDR3 loop spans 11 amino acids. The CDR3 sequence is CAWRTGYEQYF. CDR3 nucleotide sequence: TGTGCCTGGAGGACCGGTTACGAGCAGTACTTC.

The chain links TRBV28 to TRBJ2-1; D is unclear. CDR1 is MDHEN and CDR2 is SYDVKM in the germline V gene. CDR3 size: 13 residues. V shed 6 bases and J shed 0 bases, with 6 bases lying between them. CDR3 sequence (DNA): TGTGCCAGCAGGGAGAGCTCCTACAATGAGCAGTTCTTC. Protein sequence: CASRESSYNEQFF. The entire variable domain, with the rest obtained from reference TRBV28 and TRBJ2-1, is as follows: DVKVTQSSRYLVKRTGEKVFLECVQDMDHENMFWYRQDPGLGLRLIYFSYDVKMKEKGDIPEGYSVSREKKERFSLILESASTNQTSMYLCASRESSYNEQFFGPGTRLTVL.